This TCR beta chain was retrieved from a study of blood T cell repertoires in COVID-19. The table lists this clone with a few counts. In the original analysis: Estimated nucleated cell counts came from reference gene primer amplification. The method was immunoSEQ multiplex PCR; TCRdb's version includes in-frame clones alone and lacks a portion of them. The DNA was the basis for D and trimming; V, J and clone size are from that table. The sample shows around 230,000 clones, approximately 75% of them seen only once. V lost 3 bases to trimming and J lost 2 bases, with 7 bases between them. This CDR3 has 13 residues. Germline loops: CDR1 LNHDA, CDR2 SQIVND (reference sequence). Participants came from some 23 US areas, aged about 18 to 100 years. Grouping used clinical history reported by participants in a survey and questionnaire. Symptom resolution, clearance, or two negative PCRs marked donors in Cohort 3 as recovered.

Sequencing was performed on PBMCs or T cells enriched from blood (not recorded which). The chain recombines TRBV19 with TRBJ1-1; D gene ambiguous. The TCR comes from a man aged 35 to 55 who had recovered from COVID-19. In DNA form, the CDR3 reads TGTGCCAGTAGTATTTGGGCCAACACTGAAGCTTTCTTT. It translates to CASSIWANTEAFF.